This TCR beta chain was documented in a study of blood T cell repertoires in COVID-19. About the study: Some COVID-19 samples were acute and others convalescent; all came from the United States, Italy and Spain. The cDNA or gDNA used as material had been derived from T cells, B-cell-depleted T cells, or PBMCs.

V shed 1 base and J shed 11 bases, with 15 bases lying between them. The CDR3 is made up of 14 amino acids. Looked up from germline, CDR1 is LNHDA and CDR2 is SQIVND (reference sequence). In the source study's methods: Quantification of nucleated cells was approximated via reference gene primer amplification. Generated by immunoSEQ multiplex PCR, the TCRdb table keeps only in-frame clones and is missing some. V, J and clone size derive from that table, while D and trimming were established from the DNA sequence. The sample lists some 190,000 clones; 80% were seen once. The specimen was peripheral blood. The sequence was collected from a man aged 60 to 69 with acute or convalescent COVID-19. This chain links TRBV19 with TRBJ1-5; D not certain. CDR3 amino acids: CASSIAVSSRSQHF. The CDR3 DNA is TGTGCCAGTAGTATAGCTGTGTCGTCTCGGTCCCAGCATTTT.